This T cell receptor (beta chain) was recorded in a study of OX40 agonist ivuxolimab in advanced cancers. General study points: Clonal expansion was among the lowest in partial responders at 0.1-3.0 mg/kg, especially CD8+.

Measured with immunoSEQ multiplex PCR; TCRdb has only the in-frame clones, and not every one. This table has about 41,000 clones, about 87% appearing once. This clone has a single count. Its antigen is unidentified. The clonotype was recovered from an adult with an advanced solid tumor such as melanoma, head and neck, liver or kidney cancer. This specimen was CD4+ or CD8+ T cells sorted from blood, taken in a trial of the OX40 agonist ivuxolimab.

This chain's CDR3 is CASSLSGRQPQHF. In DNA, the CDR3 is TGTGCCAGCAGCTTGTCGGGGCGACAGCCCCAGCATTTT. V is TRBV5-6 and J is TRBJ1-5; the D gene is possibly TRBD1 (5 bases). This CDR3 comprises 13 residues. The ends were cut back, 1 base at V and 7 bases at J, with 9 bases in the middle. Germline assignment: CDR1 SGHDT and CDR2 YYEEEE.